The T cell receptor (beta chain) under discussion was sequenced for a study of blood T cell repertoires in COVID-19. Profiling relied on immunoSEQ multiplex PCR, and the TCRdb table lists in-frame clones only, not all of them. This repertoire shows roughly 100,000 clones, about 87% found once; its top ten account for 11%. This clonotype was sampled from a woman in her 30s with acute or convalescent COVID-19. Sequenced material: peripheral blood.

The CDR3 sequence: CASSLRAGAGGTDTQYF. CDR3 DNA: TGTGCCAGCAGCCTAAGAGCGGGGGCCGGGGGCACAGATACGCAGTATTTT. The V call is TRBV11-2, the J call TRBJ2-3; 8 nucleotides align to TRBD2. This CDR3 has 17 residues. With 5 bases clipped from V and 1 base from J, the junction kept 11 bases outside the gene matches. Germline CDR1 reads SGHAT; CDR2 reads FQNNGV.